These 12 T cell receptor beta chains originate from one sample sequenced in a study of Graves' ophthalmopathy and Graves' hyperthyroidism. RNA transcripts were the template, and TCR beta CDR3 regions were amplified from them. HTBI primers served in a first-round RT-PCR, which a second-round multiplex PCR followed. TCRdb called the multiplex PCR reads again in MiXCR, with one record for every CDR3 protein. The repertoire holds over 450,000 distinct CDR3 sequences, with roughly an eighth as singletons. Sequencing was done on a sample of blood. The receptors stem from a woman aged 25 to 39 with Graves' ophthalmopathy.

This clonotype occurred many times. The rearrangement joins TRBV7-2 to TRBJ2-7; 7 nucleotides line up with TRBD1. Germline assignment: CDR1 SGHTA and CDR2 FQGNSA. The ends lost 5 bases at V and 6 bases at J; junction bases unmatched: 10. The CDR3 has 14 residues. CDR3 protein: CASSMRQGTGEQYF. The CDR3 DNA is TGTGCCAGCAGCATGCGACAGGGAACGGGCGAGCAGTACTTC.

This clonotype occurred many times. The CDR3 coding sequence is TGCGCCAGCAGTCCTTTTTCTAGGGAACTAGAGACCCAGTACTTC. Amino acid sequence: CASSPFSRELETQYF. The V and J genes are TRBV10-2 and TRBJ2-5, with D unresolved. CDR1 is WSHSY and CDR2 is SAAADI in the germline V gene. Trimming stripped 5 bases from V and 4 bases from J, with 17 bases between. There are 15 residues in the CDR3.

The sample holds many counts of this clonotype. The gene calls are TRBV28 and TRBJ2-7; D gene ambiguous. Germline assignment: CDR1 MDHEN and CDR2 SYDVKM. The CDR3 runs to 11 residues. The V end lost 8 bases, the J end lost 4 bases, and 9 bases lay between the germline ends. This CDR3 reads CASRQYYEQYF. The CDR3 bases are TGTGCCAGCCGTCAGTATTACGAGCAGTACTTC.

A few counts support this clonotype. This chain joins TRBV6-2 or TRBV6-3 and TRBJ2-6, with 9 bases aligning to TRBD1. Germline CDR1 MNHEY, CDR2 SVGEGT. The junction had 9 bases not matched to a gene; V was cut back by 6 bases and J by 0 bases. The CDR3 has 18 amino acids. This CDR3 reads CASSPGTGFSSGANVLTF. In nucleotides, the CDR3 is TGTGCCAGCAGCCCCGGGACAGGGTTTTCCTCTGGGGCCAACGTCCTGACTTTC.

This clonotype showed up many times. The V gene is TRBV6-1, the J gene TRBJ1-2; 7 positions agree with TRBD1. CDR1 is MNHNS, CDR2 SASEGT, per germline. The CDR3 contains 13 residues. Trimming took 6 bases from V and 0 from J; bases not matched to a gene: 1. CDR3 loop: CASRTGPNYGYTF. Here the CDR3 DNA reads TGTGCCAGCAGGACAGGGCCTAACTATGGCTACACCTTC.

This clonotype was recorded at least ten times. This chain joins TRBV20-1 and TRBJ2-2; D gene ambiguous. The germline V gene encodes CDR1 DFQATT and CDR2 SNEGSKA (reference sequence). The germline V and J ends were trimmed by 6 bases and 0 bases, with 11 bases remaining between them. The CDR3 has 14 residues. DNA for the CDR3: TGCAGTGCACCTCACGGAGCGAACACCGGGGAGCTGTTTTTT. This translates into CSAPHGANTGELFF.

This clonotype showed up many times. The CDR3 here is CASYFDYGYTF. Here the CDR3 DNA reads TGTGCCAGTTACTTTGACTATGGCTACACCTTC. The chain joins TRBV28 to TRBJ1-2; D is uncertain. The CDR3 is 11 amino acids. Looked up from germline, CDR1 is MDHEN and CDR2 is SYDVKM. Trimming cost V 9 bases and J 3 bases, with 8 bases left between them.

There are many counts of this clonotype. The rearrangement uses TRBV6-1 and TRBJ2-2; D not certain. The CDR3 extends over 13 amino acids. Trimming took off 2 bases at V and 3 bases at J, with 4 bases between the two ends. CDR1 and CDR2 (germline): MNHNS, SASEGT. The CDR3 reads CASSELDTGELFF. In DNA form, the CDR3 reads TGTGCCAGCAGTGAACTAGACACCGGGGAGCTGTTTTTT.

The sample holds many counts of this clonotype. The chain couples TRBV5-1 to TRBJ1-1, with D unresolved. This CDR3 is built from 13 residues. The V and J ends lost 3 bases and 4 bases respectively, with 10 bases between them. CDR1 is SGHRS, CDR2 YFSETQ, per germline. This CDR3 reads CASSWSRGTEAFF. CDR3 coding DNA: TGCGCCAGCAGCTGGTCGCGGGGCACTGAAGCTTTCTTT.

This clonotype was seen many times. V and J are TRBV28 and TRBJ1-5; tentatively, D is TRBD1 (6 bases). Germline V gives CDR1 MDHEN, CDR2 SYDVKM. The CDR3 is made up of 16 amino acids. Trimming took 4 bases from V and 5 from J, leaving 18 bases between them. The CDR3 loop is CASSSTGWKGDQPQHF. CDR3 sequence (DNA): TGTGCCAGCAGTTCCACAGGGTGGAAGGGCGATCAGCCCCAGCATTTT.

In the case of this clonotype: A read error is possible here, since a much larger clone lies one base away. V is TRBV6-5 and J is TRBJ1-5; unclear D gene. The CDR3 contains 13 residues. Germline lookup yields CDR1 MNHEY and CDR2 SVGAGI. The CDR3 nucleotides read TGTACCAGCAGTTACGAGCTGGATCAGCCCCAGCATTTT. Its translation is CTSSYELDQPQHF.

This clonotype was seen at least ten times. The chain carries TRBV11-3 and TRBJ2-7, with TRBD1 matching 8 bases. Germline-derived CDR1 and CDR2 are SGHNT and YENEEA. This CDR3 comprises 19 residues. Trimming cost V 1 base and J 2 bases; bases outside gene matches: 16. The CDR3 sequence: CASSLVLGRGPQSPYEQYF. In DNA form, the CDR3 reads TGTGCCAGCAGCTTAGTTCTGGGCAGGGGGCCACAATCGCCCTACGAGCAGTACTTC. Full variable domain (rest looked up from reference TRBV11-3 and TRBJ2-7): EAGVVQSPRYKIIEKKQPVAFWCNPISGHNTLYWYLQNLGQGPELLIRYENEEAVDDSQLPKDRFSAERLKGVDSTLKIQPAELGDSAVYLCASSLVLGRGPQSPYEQYFGPGTRLTVT.